This TCR beta chain is from a study of human T cells and chemical hapten exposure. As for time point: pre-sensitization, week 0. Treatment: therapeutic diphenylcyclopropenone sensitization with weekly scalp DPC. This clonotype was found many times. CDR1 SGHTA and CDR2 FQGNSA come from the germline V gene. The CDR3 is made up of 15 amino acids. Trimming shortened V by 0 bases and J by 2 bases, and 8 bases separated the two germline ends. TCRdb ran MiXCR on the RACE reads and lists one entry per CDR3 protein. The repertoire holds about 380,000 distinct CDR3 sequences, about 5.1% seen once, with roughly 2.6% in the top ten.

Sequences were derived from whole blood, sampled in connection with sensitization to the hapten diphenylcyclopropenone (DPC). The chain links TRBV7-2 to TRBJ2-1; weak D call: TRBD1 (5 bases). This receptor was identified in a woman aged 45 to 65 with alopecia areata. Some clones in this sample may be carry-over from other donors' samples. CDR3 residues: CASSLAVGPYNEQFF. In DNA, the CDR3 is TGTGCCAGCAGCTTAGCGGTGGGGCCCTACAATGAGCAGTTCTTC.